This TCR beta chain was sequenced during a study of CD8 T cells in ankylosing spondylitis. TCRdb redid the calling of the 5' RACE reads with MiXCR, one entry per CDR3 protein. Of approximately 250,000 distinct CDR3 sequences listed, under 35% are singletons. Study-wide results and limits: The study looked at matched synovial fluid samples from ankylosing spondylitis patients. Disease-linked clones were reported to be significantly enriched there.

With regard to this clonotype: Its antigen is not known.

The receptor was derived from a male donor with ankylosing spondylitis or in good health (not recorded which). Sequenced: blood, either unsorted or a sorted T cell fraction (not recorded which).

CDR3 bases: TGTGCCAGCAGCGCTGGGTGGTCACCCACCGGGGAGCTGTTTTTT. Translating gives CASSAGWSPTGELFF. The chain employs TRBV7-9 and TRBJ2-2; no clear D gene. This CDR3 contains 15 residues. Trimming cost V 5 bases and J 4 bases, with 14 bases left between them. Germline V lookup: CDR1 SEHNR, CDR2 FQNEAQ (reference sequence). Full variable domain (rest looked up from reference TRBV7-9 and TRBJ2-2): DTGVSQNPRHKITKRGQNVTFRCDPISEHNRLYWYRQTLGQGPEFLTYFQNEAQLEKSRLLSDRFSAERPKGSFSTLEIQRTEQGDSAMYLCASSAGWSPTGELFFGEGSRLTVL.